This T cell receptor beta chain was retrieved from a study of T cell responses to AZD1222 COVID-19 vaccine. Study-level findings and limits: Close to half of spike-specific TCRs reportedly recognize unmutated variant regions. The span of vaccine-associated CD4 TCRs extended across spike, with dominance at 160-218 and 743-854.

This clone was detected only once. What it binds is unknown. Germline V lookup: CDR1 MNHEY, CDR2 SVGAGI. This CDR3 comprises 12 residues. Trimming shortened V by 6 bases and J by 11 bases, and 16 bases separated the two germline ends. The method was immunoSEQ multiplex PCR; TCRdb's version includes in-frame clones alone and lacks a portion of them. The repertoire includes approximately 180,000 clones, around 88% of them detected once, and roughly 7.7% sits in the top ten. The chain joins TRBV6-5 to TRBJ1-1; D gene unclear. The sequences come from peripheral blood, collected on day 0 of AZD1222 vaccination. This sequence was found in an adult in good health. The CDR3, as DNA: TGTGCCAGCAGCTCTCAGTCCAGGAGGGCTTTCTTT. Translating gives CASSSQSRRAFF.